This record concerns one TCR beta chain sequence. These data come from a study of blood T cell repertoires in COVID-19. Looking at the study overall: Some COVID-19 samples were acute and others convalescent; all came from the United States, Italy and Spain. In each case, the material was cDNA or gDNA derived from T cells, B-cell-depleted T cells, or PBMCs.

Per the authors' pipeline: Estimates of nucleated cell counts were drawn from the amplification of reference gene primers. Profiling relied on immunoSEQ multiplex PCR, and the TCRdb table lists in-frame clones only, not all of them. V and J calls and clone size follow that table, whereas D and trimming were derived from the DNA. This table holds 300,000 to 400,000 clones, 83% found once. The clonotype was recovered from a man aged 25-45 years with active or convalescent COVID-19. The sample taken for sequencing was peripheral blood.

Here the CDR3 reads CASSGELLTLSLSDEQFF. CDR3 nucleotides: TGTGCCAGCAGTGGTGAACTACTCACCTTATCCCTTAGCGATGAGCAGTTCTTC. The chain has TRBV2 and TRBJ2-1; D perhaps matches TRBD2 (5 bases). The CDR3 spans 18 residues. Germline CDR1 SNHLY, CDR2 FYNNEI. The ends were cut back, 4 bases at V and 8 bases at J, with 27 bases in the middle. Full variable domain (rest looked up from reference TRBV2 and TRBJ2-1): EPEVTQTPSHQVTQMGQEVILRCVPISNHLYFYWYRQILGQKVEFLVSFYNNEISEKSEIFDDQFSVERPDGSNFTLKIRSTKLEDSAMYFCASSGELLTLSLSDEQFFGPGTRLTVL.